These 27 T cell receptor beta chains came from one sample sequenced in a study of blood T cells in healthy people across ages. A sample-barcoded 5' primer and a J-beta primer mix were used in a second PCR of about 7 to 11 cycles. TCRdb re-analysed the 5' RACE reads in MiXCR, keeping a single row per CDR3 protein. The sample holds approximately 1.5 million distinct CDR3 sequences; roughly 43% are singletons and the top ten take around 4%. What was sequenced was blood. The receptors derive from a woman under 30 in good health.

The J gene is TRBJ2-7, the V gene TRBV10-3; 8 positions match TRBD1. The CDR3 runs to 15 residues. The germline gives CDR1 ENHRY, CDR2 SYGVKD. V lost 6 bases and J lost 0; bases outside the gene matches: 7. CDR3 nucleotide sequence: TGTGCCATCAGATCCGGGACAGGTGGCTCCTACGAGCAGTACTTC. This sequence encodes CAIRSGTGGSYEQYF.

This clonotype appeared a few times. V is TRBV3-1 and J is TRBJ2-3, with D tentatively TRBD1 or TRBD2 (5 bases each). Germline lookup yields CDR1 LGHDT and CDR2 YNNKEL (reference sequence). The CDR3 covers 14 residues. V was pared by 4 bases and J by 3 bases, with 11 bases between. The CDR3 protein is CASSPSEGTDTQYF. The CDR3 DNA sequence: TGTGCCAGCAGCCCCAGCGAGGGGACAGATACGCAGTATTTT.

For this clonotype: One junction end disagrees with the germline gene, perhaps due to a read error. This chain links TRBV4-2 with TRBJ2-3, with D possibly matching TRBD2 (6 bases). Germline V gives CDR1 LGHNA, CDR2 YNFKEQ. This CDR3 spans 13 amino acids. The CDR3 loop is CASSQERRDMQYF. The DNA for the CDR3 is TGTGCCAGCAGCCAAGAGAGGAGGGATATGCAGTATTTT.

The sample holds a few counts of this clonotype. This rearrangement joins TRBV5-1 to TRBJ1-2; 9 positions agree with TRBD1. V shed 2 bases, J shed 8 bases, and the junction held 10 bases outside the gene matches. The CDR3 contains 15 residues. CDR1 and CDR2 from the germline V gene are SGHRS and YFSETQ. The DNA for the CDR3 is TGCGCCAGCAGCTTAACACCGGGACAGGGTGAAGGCTACACCTTC. Residues: CASSLTPGQGEGYTF.

The gene calls are TRBV7-2 and TRBJ1-2; D possibly corresponds to TRBD1 (5 bases). The V end was cut by 0 bases, the J end by 4 bases, with 15 bases between. The CDR3 has 16 amino acids. Germline V CDR1 and CDR2: SGHTA, FQGNSA. CDR3 protein: CASSLALRGDSYGYTF. The DNA of the CDR3 is TGTGCCAGCAGCTTAGCGCTGAGGGGCGATAGCTATGGCTACACCTTC.

This clonotype occurred a few times. The chain couples TRBV7-9 to TRBJ2-1; D possibly corresponds to TRBD1 (5 bases). The germline V and J ends were trimmed by 4 bases and 8 bases, with 21 bases remaining between them. CDR1 and CDR2 from the germline V gene are SEHNR and FQNEAQ (reference sequence). This CDR3 is 16 amino acids long. CDR3 sequence: CASSSTAGFRSYEQFF. CDR3 DNA sequence: TGTGCCAGCAGCTCCACCGCAGGGTTTCGCAGCTATGAGCAGTTCTTC.

This clonotype appeared a few times. This rearrangement joins TRBV5-1 to TRBJ2-4, with 13 bases that match TRBD2. CDR3 length: 15 amino acids. Germline V lookup: CDR1 SGHRS, CDR2 YFSETQ. V lost 0 bases and J lost 7; bases outside the gene matches: 1. The CDR3 nucleotides read TGCGCCAGCAGCTTGGGACTAGCGGGAGGTAACATTCAGTACTTC. Translated, it gives CASSLGLAGGNIQYF. Filled out from reference TRBV5-1 and TRBJ2-4, the complete variable domain reads KAGVTQTPRYLIKTRGQQVTLSCSPISGHRSVSWYQQTPGQGLQFLFEYFSETQRNKGNFPGRFSGRQFSNSRSEMNVSTLELGDSALYLCASSLGLAGGNIQYFGAGTRLSVL.

In nucleotides, the CDR3 is TGTGCCAGCAGATGGGGGAGGGTCACCGGGGAGCTGTTTTTT. It codes for CASRWGRVTGELFF. This chain joins TRBV27 and TRBJ2-2, with 7 bases matching TRBD2. This CDR3 has 14 amino acids. Per the germline V gene, CDR1 is MNHEY and CDR2 is SMNVEV (reference sequence). With 6 bases clipped from V and 4 bases from J, the junction kept 5 bases outside the gene matches.

This clonotype was seen a handful of times. V gene TRBV6-5 combines with J gene TRBJ1-5; 9 positions match TRBD1. CDR3 length: 13 residues. J gave up 15 bases and V 6 bases, and 12 bases lay outside the gene matches. The germline V gene encodes CDR1 MNHEY and CDR2 SVGAGI. CDR3 DNA sequence: TGTGCCAGCAGGCGGACAGGGGATCTAGTTGTGCATTTT. This translates into CASRRTGDLVVHF.

The sample holds a few counts of this clonotype. The V gene is TRBV7-2, the J gene TRBJ2-1; D is perhaps TRBD1 or TRBD2 (5 bases each). V shed 4 bases and J shed 0 bases, with 13 bases lying between them. This CDR3 has 16 residues. CDR1 SGHTA and CDR2 FQGNSA come from the germline V gene. DNA for the CDR3: TGTGCCAGCAGCTATCCCGGGGCCCTCTCCTACAATGAGCAGTTCTTC. Its protein product is CASSYPGALSYNEQFF.

The chain carries TRBV2 and TRBJ1-2; no definite D call. The CDR3 has 13 residues. CDR1 and CDR2 from the germline V gene are SNHLY and FYNNEI. The V and J ends lost 6 bases and 6 bases respectively, with 14 bases between them. CDR3 DNA sequence: TGTGCCAGCAGCCCCTGGGTGTTCGATGGCTACACCTTC. Its protein product is CASSPWVFDGYTF.

The V call is TRBV7-2, the J call TRBJ2-7; TRBD1 agrees at 9 bases. Germline V lookup: CDR1 SGHTA, CDR2 FQGNSA. J gave up 2 bases and V 11 bases, and 10 bases lay outside the gene matches. The CDR3 is 14 residues long. The CDR3 DNA reads TGTGCCCATGGCCGGGACAGGGCTGCCTACGAGCAGTACTTC. Protein: CAHGRDRAAYEQYF. Together with reference TRBV7-2 and TRBJ2-7, the CDR3 gives the full variable domain: GAGVSQSPSNKVTEKGKDVELRCDPISGHTALYWYRQSLGQGLEFLIYFQGNSAPDKSGLPSDRFSAERTGGSVSTLTIQRTQQEDSAVYLCAHGRDRAAYEQYFGPGTRLTVT.

This chain connects TRBV3-1 to TRBJ2-1, with 9 positions matching TRBD2. CDR1 is LGHDT and CDR2 is YNNKEL in the germline V gene (reference sequence). The CDR3 runs 16 residues. V shed 4 bases, J shed 0 bases, and the junction held 4 bases outside the gene matches. DNA for the CDR3: TGTGCCAGCAGCCCTAGCGGGACGAGCTCCTACAATGAGCAGTTCTTC. It is translated as CASSPSGTSSYNEQFF.

The J gene is TRBJ2-7, the V gene TRBV29-1; possibly TRBD1 or TRBD2 for D (5 bases each). Germline lookup yields CDR1 SQVTM and CDR2 ANQGSEA. Between the trimmed V and J ends, which lost 7 bases and 0 bases, there was a span of 16 bases. CDR3 length equals 14 residues. CDR3 bases: TGCAGCGGCTGGGACCCCCAAAGCTCCTACGAGCAGTACTTC. Protein: CSGWDPQSSYEQYF.

The rearrangement uses TRBV7-2 and TRBJ1-5; D not certain. V lost 5 bases and J lost 1, with 12 bases in between. The germline V gene has CDR1 SGHTA and CDR2 FQGNSA. The CDR3 runs 15 residues. CDR3: CASSPTRGSNQPQHF. The CDR3 DNA is TGTGCCAGCAGCCCGACCCGCGGAAGCAATCAGCCCCAGCATTTT.

V and J are TRBV20-1 and TRBJ2-2; 7 bases align to TRBD2. Germline V lookup: CDR1 DFQATT, CDR2 SNEGSKA (reference sequence). The CDR3 extends over 15 amino acids. V trimming: 0 bases; J trimming: 1 base; junction bases outside the gene matches: 2. This CDR3 reads CSARDVAGNTGELFF. Written as DNA, the CDR3 is TGCAGTGCTAGAGACGTAGCGGGGAACACCGGGGAGCTGTTTTTT.

This clonotype was picked up a small number of times. V is TRBV11-2 and J is TRBJ2-1; 8 positions match TRBD2. The CDR3 contains 16 residues. Trimming cost V 0 bases and J 4 bases; bases outside gene matches: 5. Germline V gives CDR1 SGHAT, CDR2 FQNNGV. The CDR3 sequence is CASSLDGGGYYNEQFF. The DNA for the CDR3 is TGTGCCAGCAGCTTAGACGGGGGGGGTTATTACAATGAGCAGTTCTTC. Supplemented by reference TRBV11-2 and TRBJ2-1, the full variable domain reads EAGVAQSPRYKIIEKRQSVAFWCNPISGHATLYWYQQILGQGPKLLIQFQNNGVVDDSQLPKDRFSAERLKGVDSTLKIQPAKLEDSAVYLCASSLDGGGYYNEQFFGPGTRLTVL.

This chain joins TRBV6-5 and TRBJ2-2; 15 bases are a match to TRBD2. V lost 5 bases and J lost 4; bases outside the gene matches: 2. Germline V gene lookup returns CDR1 MNHEY and CDR2 SVGAGI. There are 16 residues in the CDR3. DNA of the CDR3: TGTGCCAGCAGTACGGGACTAGCGGGAGGCACCGGGGAGCTGTTTTTT. This gives the protein CASSTGLAGGTGELFF.

This sequence joins TRBV20-1 and TRBJ1-3; no definite D call. The CDR3 runs 15 residues. V lost 2 bases and J lost 2, with 13 bases in between. The V gene's germline CDR1 is DFQATT and CDR2 SNEGSKA (reference sequence). CDR3 sequence: CSARNWEDPGNTIYF. CDR3 bases: TGCAGTGCTAGAAACTGGGAGGACCCTGGAAACACCATATATTTT.

This clonotype was picked up a small number of times. V usage is TRBV4-3 and J usage is TRBJ1-1; D unresolved. Trimming cost V 0 bases and J 4 bases, with 15 bases left between them. This CDR3 is built from 16 residues. Looked up from germline, CDR1 is LGHNA and CDR2 is YSLEER. This chain's CDR3 is CASSQDWPTLVTEAFF. As DNA, the CDR3 is TGCGCCAGCAGCCAAGATTGGCCGACCCTGGTCACTGAAGCTTTCTTT.

This sequence joins TRBV20-1 and TRBJ1-3, with D perhaps matching TRBD1 (6 bases). Germline values: CDR1 DFQATT, CDR2 SNEGSKA (reference sequence). The V and J ends lost 6 bases and 0 bases respectively, with 15 bases between them. This CDR3 has 15 residues. CDR3 DNA sequence: TGCAGTGCCGAACCCAGGGGCGCCTCTGGAAACACCATATATTTT. Residues: CSAEPRGASGNTIYF.

The sample holds a few counts of this clonotype. The DNA of the CDR3 is TGTGCCAGCAGTTTGCAGGGGGCTACAACTAATGAAAAACTGTTTTTT. Protein: CASSLQGATTNEKLFF. V usage is TRBV2 and J usage is TRBJ1-4; 8 bases agree with TRBD1. Germline V gene data show CDR1 as SNHLY and CDR2 as FYNNEI. V shed 5 bases and J 0 bases; nucleotides not matched to a gene: 5. This CDR3 has 16 amino acids.

In this sample, this clonotype turned up a few times. The chain uses TRBV20-1 and TRBJ1-2; 10 bases line up with TRBD1. This CDR3 has 15 residues. With V trimmed by 6 bases and J by 0 bases, 7 bases remained unmatched. Germline-derived CDR1 and CDR2 are DFQATT and SNEGSKA (reference sequence). CDR3 coding DNA: TGCAGTGCCCAGGGACAGGGGCCATCTAACTATGGCTACACCTTC. Protein: CSAQGQGPSNYGYTF.

The J gene is TRBJ2-2, the V gene TRBV7-3, with D maybe TRBD1 (7 bases). CDR3 length: 16 residues. V gave up 4 bases and J gave up 4 bases, with 16 bases separating them. Germline lookup yields CDR1 SGHTA and CDR2 FQGTGA. Written as DNA, the CDR3 is TGTGCCAGCAGCTCGCGGGACAGACAAATCACCGGGGAGCTGTTTTTT. Translated: CASSSRDRQITGELFF. The variable domain in full, with the rest retrieved from reference TRBV7-3 and TRBJ2-2, is GAGVSQTPSNKVTEKGKYVELRCDPISGHTALYWYRQSLGQGPEFLIYFQGTGAADDSGLPNDRFFAVRPEGSVSTLKIQRTERGDSAVYLCASSSRDRQITGELFFGEGSRLTVL.

This clonotype was counted only a few times. The chain uses TRBV6-2 or TRBV6-3 and TRBJ2-5; 10 nucleotides match TRBD2. The DNA end lines up better with TRBJ2-7; the J call may be wrong. Germline CDR1 is MNHEY and CDR2 is SVGEGT. The CDR3 runs 15 residues. In nucleotides, the CDR3 is TGTGCCAGCAGTCCCGGGGTAGCGGGAGGTCACGAGCAGTACTTC. Translation: CASSPGVAGGHEQYF.

This clonotype was found once. The rearrangement uses TRBV7-6 and TRBJ2-2; D is perhaps TRBD1 (5 bases). V lost 3 bases, J lost 3 bases, and 14 bases lay in between. The length of the CDR3 is 16 residues. Germline V gives CDR1 SGHVS, CDR2 FNYEAQ. CDR3 coding DNA: TGTGCCAGCAGCTTTGGGGCCCATAGTCACACCGGGGAGCTGTTTTTT. Residues: CASSFGAHSHTGELFF.

The chain employs TRBV29-1 and TRBJ1-5; 8 nucleotides agree with TRBD1. With V trimmed by 5 bases and J by 7 bases, 7 bases remained unmatched. Germline assignment: CDR1 SQVTM and CDR2 ANQGSEA. The CDR3 consists of 13 residues. CDR3 region: CSVSGTGGQPQHF. In DNA form, the CDR3 reads TGCAGCGTTTCCGGGACAGGCGGCCAGCCCCAGCATTTT. The full variable domain, completed using reference TRBV29-1 and TRBJ1-5, is SAVISQKPSRDICQRGTSLTIQCQVDSQVTMMFWYRQQPGQSLTLIATANQGSEATYESGFVIDKFPISRPNLTFSTLTVSNMSPEDSSIYLCSVSGTGGQPQHFGDGTRLSIL.